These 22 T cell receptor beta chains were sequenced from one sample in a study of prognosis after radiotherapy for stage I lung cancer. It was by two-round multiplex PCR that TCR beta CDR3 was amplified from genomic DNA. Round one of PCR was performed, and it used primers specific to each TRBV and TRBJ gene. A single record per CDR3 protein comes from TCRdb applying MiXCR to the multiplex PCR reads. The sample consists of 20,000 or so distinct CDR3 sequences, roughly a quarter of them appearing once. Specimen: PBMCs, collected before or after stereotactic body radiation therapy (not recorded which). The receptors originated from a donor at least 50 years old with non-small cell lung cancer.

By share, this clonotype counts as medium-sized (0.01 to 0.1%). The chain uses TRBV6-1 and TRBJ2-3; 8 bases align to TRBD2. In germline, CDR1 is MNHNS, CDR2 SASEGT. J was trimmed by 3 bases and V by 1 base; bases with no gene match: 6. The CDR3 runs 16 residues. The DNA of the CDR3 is TGTGCCAGCAGTGAAGTACCCGGGACTAGGACAGATACGCAGTATTTT. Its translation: CASSEVPGTRTDTQYF.

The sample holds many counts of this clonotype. The CDR3: CASSLKGREYEQYF. The CDR3 DNA reads as TGTGCCAGCAGTTTAAAGGGCAGGGAATACGAGCAGTACTTC. The chain links TRBV27 to TRBJ2-7; perhaps TRBD1 as D (5 bases). In germline, CDR1 is MNHEY, CDR2 SMNVEV (reference sequence). The CDR3 runs 14 residues. Trimming removed 2 bases from V and 4 bases from J, with 12 bases in between.

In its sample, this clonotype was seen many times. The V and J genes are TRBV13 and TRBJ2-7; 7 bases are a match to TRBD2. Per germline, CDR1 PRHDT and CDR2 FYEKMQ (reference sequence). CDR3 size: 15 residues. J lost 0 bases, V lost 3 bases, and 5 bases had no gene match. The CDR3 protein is CASSFDGRNSYEQYF. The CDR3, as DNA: TGTGCCAGCAGCTTCGACGGGAGGAACTCCTACGAGCAGTACTTC.

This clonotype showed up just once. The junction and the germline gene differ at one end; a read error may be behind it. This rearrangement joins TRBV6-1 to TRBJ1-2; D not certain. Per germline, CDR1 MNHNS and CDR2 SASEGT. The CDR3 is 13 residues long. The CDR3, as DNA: TGTGCCAGCAGTGAGGATAGACGCTATGGCTACAACTTC. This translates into CASSEDRRYGYNF.

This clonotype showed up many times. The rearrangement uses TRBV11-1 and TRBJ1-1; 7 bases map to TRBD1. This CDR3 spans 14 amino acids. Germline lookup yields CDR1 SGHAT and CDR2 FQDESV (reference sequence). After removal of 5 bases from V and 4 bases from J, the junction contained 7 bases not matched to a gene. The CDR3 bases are TGTGCCAGCAGCATCGAGACAGGGAGCACTGAAGCTTTCTTT. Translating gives CASSIETGSTEAFF.

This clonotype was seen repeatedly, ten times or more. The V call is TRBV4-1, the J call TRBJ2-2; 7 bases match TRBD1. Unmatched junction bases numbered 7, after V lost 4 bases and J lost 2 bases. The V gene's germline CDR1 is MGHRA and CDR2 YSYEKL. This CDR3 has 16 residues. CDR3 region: CASSPPWDRNTGELFF. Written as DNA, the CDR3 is TGCGCCAGCAGCCCCCCTTGGGACAGAAACACCGGGGAGCTGTTTTTT.

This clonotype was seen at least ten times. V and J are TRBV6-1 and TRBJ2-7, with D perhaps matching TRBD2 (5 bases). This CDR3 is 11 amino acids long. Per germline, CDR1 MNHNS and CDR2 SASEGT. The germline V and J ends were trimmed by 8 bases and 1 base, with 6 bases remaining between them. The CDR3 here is CASRTSYEQYF. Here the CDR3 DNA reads TGTGCCAGCCGGACTTCCTACGAGCAGTACTTC.

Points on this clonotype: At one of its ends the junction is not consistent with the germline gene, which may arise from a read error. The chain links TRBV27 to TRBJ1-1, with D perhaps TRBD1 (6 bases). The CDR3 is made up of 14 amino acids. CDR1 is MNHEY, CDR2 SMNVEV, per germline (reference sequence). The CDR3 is CASSLSVGGTEDLF. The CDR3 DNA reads TGTGCCAGCAGTTTATCGGTGGGGGGCACTGAAGATTTATTT.

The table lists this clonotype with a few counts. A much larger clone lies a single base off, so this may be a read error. The CDR3 is CASSYSAGGVYERYF. In DNA form, the CDR3 reads TGTGCCAGCAGTTACTCGGCAGGGGGCGTTTACGAGCGGTACTTC. The chain links TRBV6-5 to TRBJ2-7; TRBD1 matches at 8 bases. The CDR3 is 15 residues long. Germline values: CDR1 MNHEY, CDR2 SVGAGI.

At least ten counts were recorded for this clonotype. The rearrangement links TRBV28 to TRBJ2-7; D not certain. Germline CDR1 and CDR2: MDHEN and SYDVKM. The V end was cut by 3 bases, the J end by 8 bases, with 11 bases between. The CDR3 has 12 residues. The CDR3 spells CASSFGPHKQYF. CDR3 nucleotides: TGTGCCAGCAGTTTCGGTCCCCATAAGCAGTACTTC.

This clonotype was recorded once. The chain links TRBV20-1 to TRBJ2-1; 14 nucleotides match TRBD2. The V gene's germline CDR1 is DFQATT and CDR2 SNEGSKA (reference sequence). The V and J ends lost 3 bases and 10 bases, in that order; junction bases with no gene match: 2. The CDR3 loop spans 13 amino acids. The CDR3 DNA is TGCAGTGCTAGGGGACTAGCGGGAGTGGAGCAGTTCTTC. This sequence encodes CSARGLAGVEQFF.

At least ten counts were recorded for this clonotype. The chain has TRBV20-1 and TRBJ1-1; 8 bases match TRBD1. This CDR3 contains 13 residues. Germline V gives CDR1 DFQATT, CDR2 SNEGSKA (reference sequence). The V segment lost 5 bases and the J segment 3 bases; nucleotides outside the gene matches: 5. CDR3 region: CSARKDRDTEAFF. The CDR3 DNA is TGCAGTGCTCGAAAGGACAGGGACACTGAAGCTTTCTTT.

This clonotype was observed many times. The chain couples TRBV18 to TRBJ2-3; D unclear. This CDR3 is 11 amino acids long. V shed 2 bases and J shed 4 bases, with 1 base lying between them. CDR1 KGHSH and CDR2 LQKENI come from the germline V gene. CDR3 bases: TGTGCCAGCTCACCAGCAGATACGCAGTATTTT. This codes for CASSPADTQYF.

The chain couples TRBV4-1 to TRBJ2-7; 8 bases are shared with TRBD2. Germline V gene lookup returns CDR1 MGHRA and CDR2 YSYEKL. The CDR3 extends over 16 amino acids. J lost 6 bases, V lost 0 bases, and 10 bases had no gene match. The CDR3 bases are TGCGCCAGCAGCCAAGAGGCTAGCGGGCCTTCACCCGAGCAGTACTTC. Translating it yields CASSQEASGPSPEQYF.

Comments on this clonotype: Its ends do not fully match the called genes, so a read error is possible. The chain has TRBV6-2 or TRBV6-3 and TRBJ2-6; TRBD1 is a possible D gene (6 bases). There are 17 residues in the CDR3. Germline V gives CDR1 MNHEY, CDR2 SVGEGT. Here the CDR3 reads CASSRWGESSGDNVLTF. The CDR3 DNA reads TGTGCCAGCAGTAGATGGGGAGAGAGCTCTGGGGACAACGTACTGACTTTC.

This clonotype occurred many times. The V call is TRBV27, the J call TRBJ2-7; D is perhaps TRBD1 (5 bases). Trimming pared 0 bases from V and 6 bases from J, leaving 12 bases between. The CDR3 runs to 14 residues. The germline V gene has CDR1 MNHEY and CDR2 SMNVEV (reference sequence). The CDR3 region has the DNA TGTGCCAGCAGTTTATCGTTCCCAGGGCGCGAGCAGTACTTC. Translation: CASSLSFPGREQYF.

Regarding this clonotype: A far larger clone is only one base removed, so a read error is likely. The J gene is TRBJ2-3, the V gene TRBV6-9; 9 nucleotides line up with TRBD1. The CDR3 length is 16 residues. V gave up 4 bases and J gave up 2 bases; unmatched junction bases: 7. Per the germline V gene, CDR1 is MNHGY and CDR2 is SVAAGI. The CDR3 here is CASSSGQGLDTDTQYF. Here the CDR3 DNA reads TGTGCCAGCAGTTCCGGACAGGGGCTGGACACAGATACGCAGTATTTT.

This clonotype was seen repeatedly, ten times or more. This CDR3 is CASSRLAGTSGDEQFF. The CDR3 DNA is TGTGCCAGCAGCCGACTAGCGGGAACTTCAGGCGATGAGCAGTTCTTC. This chain joins TRBV3-1 and TRBJ2-1; TRBD2 aligns across 11 bases. The trim removed 4 bases at V and 8 bases at J, leaving 10 bases unmatched. CDR1 and CDR2 (germline): LGHDT, YNNKEL (reference sequence). The CDR3 loop spans 16 amino acids.

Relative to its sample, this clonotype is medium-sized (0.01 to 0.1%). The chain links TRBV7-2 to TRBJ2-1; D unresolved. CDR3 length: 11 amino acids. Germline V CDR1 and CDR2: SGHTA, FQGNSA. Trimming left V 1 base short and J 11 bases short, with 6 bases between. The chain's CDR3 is CASSLVYQQFF. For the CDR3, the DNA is TGTGCCAGCAGCTTAGTTTATCAGCAGTTCTTC.

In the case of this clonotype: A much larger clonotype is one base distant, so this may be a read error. CDR3 sequence reads: CSVARGGGCTF. The CDR3 bases are TGCAGCGTCGCCCGAGGGGGTGGCTGCACCTTC. This rearrangement joins TRBV29-1 to TRBJ1-2; possible D gene TRBD1, 6 bases. Germline V gene lookup returns CDR1 SQVTM and CDR2 ANQGSEA. This CDR3 comprises 11 residues.

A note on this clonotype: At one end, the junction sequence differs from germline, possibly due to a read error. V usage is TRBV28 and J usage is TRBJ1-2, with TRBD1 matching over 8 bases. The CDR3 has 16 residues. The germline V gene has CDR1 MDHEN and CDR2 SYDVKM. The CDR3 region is CASSETGTGQRYGYTF. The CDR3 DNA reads TGTGCCAGCAGTGAGACCGGGACAGGACAACGCTATGGATACACCTTC.

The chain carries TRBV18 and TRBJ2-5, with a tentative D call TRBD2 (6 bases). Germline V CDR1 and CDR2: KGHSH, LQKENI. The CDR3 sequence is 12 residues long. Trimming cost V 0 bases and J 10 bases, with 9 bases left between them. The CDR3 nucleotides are TGTGCCAGCTCACCACCGGGGGAGGACCAGTACTTC. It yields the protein CASSPPGEDQYF. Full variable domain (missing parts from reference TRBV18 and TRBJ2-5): NAGVMQNPRHLVRRRGQEARLRCSPMKGHSHVYWYRQLPEEGLKFMVYLQKENIIDESGMPKERFSAEFPKEGPSILRIQQVVRGDSAAYFCASSPPGEDQYFGPGTRLLVL.